This T cell receptor (beta chain) was recorded in a study of T-cell reconstitution after alpha-beta-depleted transplantation in children. General observations from the study: High day-60 TCRbeta diversity in some patients came from surviving recipient T cells and thymic progenitors. At the one-year point after transplant, T-cell counts and TCRbeta diversity were found to come mostly from T cells that had been newly produced. Expanded graft clones numbering several hundred reportedly gave rise to alpha-beta T cells about two months after transplant.

Unique molecular identifiers were used to barcode this TCRbeta library. Using its own MiXCR run on the PCR reads, TCRdb lists one record per CDR3 protein. The sample lists 70,000 to 95,000 distinct CDR3 sequences; 15% to 20% were seen once. Worth noting for this clonotype: The antigen is unknown.

The receptor's source is a male patient under 10 years old who had a stem cell transplant for acute lymphoblastic leukemia, so the T cells may come from the graft donor. Sequencing used PBMCs, mostly from graft donor cells, obtained 360 days after TCRalphabeta/CD19-depleted stem cell transplant.

CDR3 sequence: CASSLALGSAITYEQYF. CDR3 sequence (DNA): TGTGCCAGCAGTTTAGCGCTTGGGAGCGCCATCACCTACGAGCAGTACTTC. The chain uses TRBV12-3 or TRBV12-4 and TRBJ2-7, with TRBD2 as a possible D gene (5 bases). The CDR3 extends over 17 amino acids. V lost 0 bases and J lost 2, with 17 bases in between.